The entry below gives a single TCR beta chain sequence along with its context. The repertoire was sequenced with immunoSEQ multiplex PCR; TCRdb's copy has only in-frame clones and lacks some. The table lists approximately 70,000 clones, just over 90% of them singletons, with around 4.9% in the top ten. Germline V gene data show CDR1 as SGHDN and CDR2 as FVKESK. Trimming left V 5 bases short and J 0 bases short, with 7 bases between. The CDR3 is 13 residues long. The sample originates from a study of OX40 agonist ivuxolimab in advanced cancers. This specimen was CD4+ or CD8+ T cells sorted from blood, taken in a trial of the OX40 agonist ivuxolimab. V gene TRBV14 combines with J gene TRBJ1-1; D gene unclear. The sequence derives from an adult with an advanced solid tumor such as melanoma, head and neck, liver or kidney cancer. The CDR3 is CASSGQVNTEAFF. For the CDR3, the DNA is TGTGCCAGCAGCGGTCAGGTGAACACTGAAGCTTTCTTT.